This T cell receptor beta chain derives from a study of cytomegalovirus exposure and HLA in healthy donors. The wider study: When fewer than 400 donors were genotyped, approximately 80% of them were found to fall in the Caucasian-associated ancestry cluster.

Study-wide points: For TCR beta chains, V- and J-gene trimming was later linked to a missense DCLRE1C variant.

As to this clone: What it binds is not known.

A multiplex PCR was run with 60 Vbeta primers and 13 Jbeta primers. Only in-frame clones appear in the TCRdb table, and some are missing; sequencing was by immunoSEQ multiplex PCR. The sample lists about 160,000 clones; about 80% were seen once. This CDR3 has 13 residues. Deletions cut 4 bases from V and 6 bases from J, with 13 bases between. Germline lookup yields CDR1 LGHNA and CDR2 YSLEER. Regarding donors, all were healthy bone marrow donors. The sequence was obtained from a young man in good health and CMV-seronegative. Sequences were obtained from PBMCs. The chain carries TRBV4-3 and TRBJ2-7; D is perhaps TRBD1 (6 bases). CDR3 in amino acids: CASSPTQGSEQYF. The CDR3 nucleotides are TGCGCCAGCAGCCCAACCCAGGGGAGCGAGCAGTACTTC.